One and the same sample provided the 27 T cell receptor beta chains below, sequenced in a study of blood T cell repertoires in COVID-19. TCRdb's copy holds only in-frame clones and misses some; the assay was immunoSEQ multiplex PCR. The sample contains about 40,000 clones, approximately 89% of which appear only once. The sequenced sample was peripheral blood. Receptors were obtained from a woman aged 70 to 79 with acute or convalescent COVID-19.

V is TRBV11-3 and J is TRBJ2-4; tentatively, D is TRBD2 (5 bases). Deletions cut 2 bases from V and 1 base from J, with 12 bases between. Per the germline V gene, CDR1 is SGHNT and CDR2 is YENEEA. The CDR3 totals 16 residues. Here the CDR3 reads CASSLFRGVAKNIQYF. CDR3 nucleotides: TGTGCCAGCAGCTTATTTCGGGGTGTCGCCAAAAACATTCAGTACTTC.

CDR3 sequence reads: CATSDLPKLRTDTQYF. The CDR3 region has the DNA TGTGCCACCAGTGACCTTCCGAAACTACGCACAGATACGCAGTATTTT. This chain joins TRBV24-1 and TRBJ2-3, with D uncertain. V was shortened by 4 bases and J by 1 base, with 14 bases between the two germline ends. This CDR3 has 16 amino acids. CDR1 and CDR2 from the germline V gene are KGHDR and SFDVKD.

This clone appeared a few times. This chain uses TRBV9 with TRBJ2-5; 10 nucleotides match TRBD2. CDR1 is SGDLS and CDR2 is YYNGEE in the germline V gene. The V segment lost 0 bases and the J segment 5 bases; nucleotides outside the gene matches: 4. The CDR3 contains 15 residues. CDR3 DNA: TGTGCCAGCAGCGTAGGTAGCGGGGGGTCGGAGACCCAGTACTTC. Residues: CASSVGSGGSETQYF.

The rearrangement uses TRBV18 and TRBJ1-5; D call uncertain. Germline V gene data show CDR1 as KGHSH and CDR2 as LQKENI. V lost 3 bases and J lost 0, with 9 bases in between. There are 15 residues in the CDR3. CDR3 nucleotide sequence: TGTGCCAGCTCACCCACCGGTTATAGCAATCAGCCCCAGCATTTT. It is translated as CASSPTGYSNQPQHF.

The chain is built from TRBV27 and TRBJ1-5, with no clear D. Germline assignment: CDR1 MNHEY and CDR2 SMNVEV (reference sequence). CDR3 length equals 13 residues. Trimming stripped 2 bases from V and 10 bases from J, with 12 bases between. CDR3 bases: TGTGCCAGCAGTTTAGGGAGGGTGGGCCCCCAGCATTTT. It specifies CASSLGRVGPQHF.

The chain carries TRBV29-1 and TRBJ2-3; D might be TRBD2 (6 bases). This CDR3 is 15 amino acids long. The V end was cut by 3 bases, the J end by 4 bases, with 17 bases between. The V gene's germline CDR1 is SQVTM and CDR2 ANQGSEA. CDR3 nucleotides: TGCAGCGTTGAGAGTGGGAGCGGGCCATCAGATACGCAGTATTTT. Protein product: CSVESGSGPSDTQYF.

The chain couples TRBV7-6 to TRBJ1-3; the match to TRBD1 covers 7 bases. V lost 7 bases to trimming and J lost 0 bases; unmatched junction nucleotides: 9. Germline loops: CDR1 SGHVS, CDR2 FNYEAQ. There are 16 residues in the CDR3. The CDR3 coding sequence is TGTGCCAGCACGACAGGGTCGCCTGCCTCTGGAAACACCATATATTTT. Protein product: CASTTGSPASGNTIYF.

The chain is built from TRBV7-2 and TRBJ1-1; D is unclear. This CDR3 comprises 17 residues. CDR1 and CDR2 (germline): SGHTA, FQGNSA. V was clipped by 7 bases and J by 0 bases, with 21 bases between them. This CDR3 reads CASIEAFGGLMNTEAFF. CDR3 bases: TGTGCCAGCATTGAGGCGTTTGGCGGACTTATGAACACTGAAGCTTTCTTT.

The chain combines TRBV24-1 with TRBJ2-3; D perhaps matches TRBD2 (5 bases). This CDR3 has 15 residues. Deletions cut 1 base from V and 0 bases from J, with 7 bases between. Germline values: CDR1 KGHDR, CDR2 SFDVKD. CDR3 DNA sequence: TGTGCCACCAGTGATTTCGGCGGGAGCACAGATACGCAGTATTTT. This sequence encodes CATSDFGGSTDTQYF.

This chain uses TRBV7-9 with TRBJ2-1; D might be TRBD2 (7 bases). Per the germline V gene, CDR1 is SEHNR and CDR2 is FQNEAQ (reference sequence). V was trimmed by 4 bases and J by 6 bases, leaving 13 bases between them. The CDR3 sequence is 14 residues long. As DNA, the CDR3 is TGTGCCAGCAGCTCGGCTAGGGGGGGCAATGAGCAGTTCTTC. Its translation: CASSSARGGNEQFF.

This clone has just one count. This chain joins TRBV5-6 and TRBJ2-7, with TRBD1 identical over 7 bases. CDR3 length: 13 residues. Unmatched junction bases numbered 1, after V lost 3 bases and J lost 1 base. CDR1 SGHDT and CDR2 YYEEEE come from the germline V gene. The CDR3 sequence: CASSSGQSYEQYV. The CDR3 DNA is TGTGCCAGCAGCTCGGGACAGTCCTACGAGCAGTACGTC.

The rearrangement uses TRBV6-5 and TRBJ1-1; D is unresolved. Per the germline V gene, CDR1 is MNHEY and CDR2 is SVGAGI. CDR3 size: 11 residues. With 8 bases removed from V and 11 bases from J, the gap between germline ends came to 15 bases. Here the CDR3 reads CASGGEVRAFF. As DNA, the CDR3 is TGTGCCAGCGGCGGGGAGGTTAGGGCTTTCTTT.

This clone appeared a single time. The rearrangement joins TRBV7-2 to TRBJ2-2, with a tentative D call TRBD2 (6 bases). The length of the CDR3 is 13 residues. Germline assignment: CDR1 SGHTA and CDR2 FQGNSA. Trimming took off 6 bases at V and 4 bases at J, with 9 bases between the two ends. The CDR3 loop is CASSWTTTGELFF. In DNA form, the CDR3 reads TGTGCCAGCAGTTGGACTACCACCGGGGAGCTGTTTTTT.

This rearrangement joins TRBV29-1 to TRBJ2-3; D perhaps matches TRBD2 (6 bases). Per the germline V gene, CDR1 is SQVTM and CDR2 is ANQGSEA. CDR3 size: 13 residues. The ends were cut back, 8 bases at V and 4 bases at J, with 16 bases in the middle. The CDR3, as DNA: TGCAGCACGACTAGTAATGACGCAGATACGCAGTATTTT. Translation: CSTTSNDADTQYF.

The chain combines TRBV6-5 with TRBJ1-1; unclear D gene. CDR1 and CDR2 (germline): MNHEY, SVGAGI. V was trimmed by 0 bases and J by 7 bases, leaving 12 bases between them. The CDR3 runs 14 residues. CDR3 sequence: CASSYSNRRSEAFF. In nucleotides, the CDR3 is TGTGCCAGCAGTTACTCGAATCGGCGGAGTGAAGCTTTCTTT.

The gene calls are TRBV7-9 and TRBJ1-4; maybe TRBD1 (6 bases). The CDR3 contains 17 residues. Trimming left V 4 bases short and J 1 base short, with 16 bases between. CDR1 is SEHNR and CDR2 is FQNEAQ in the germline V gene (reference sequence). CDR3 sequence (DNA): TGTGCCAGCAGCTCCGGGGCCAGAGGGGGAACTAATGAAAAACTGTTTTTT. Amino acids: CASSSGARGGTNEKLFF.

The chain has TRBV11-2 and TRBJ2-1; TRBD2 agrees at 8 bases. Germline CDR1 and CDR2: SGHAT and FQNNGV. V lost 2 bases and J lost 7; bases outside the gene matches: 7. The length of the CDR3 is 15 residues. The CDR3 reads CASSLYGGAGNEQFF. CDR3 coding DNA: TGTGCCAGCAGCTTATACGGGGGGGCTGGAAATGAGCAGTTCTTC.

J is TRBJ2-3 and V is TRBV12-3 or TRBV12-4, with D uncertain. Trimming left V 5 bases short and J 0 bases short, with 3 bases between. This CDR3 spans 12 amino acids. The CDR3: CASSLSTDTQYF. DNA for the CDR3: TGTGCCAGCAGTCTTAGCACAGATACGCAGTATTTT.

A note on this clone: The junction departs from the called germline gene at one end, perhaps through a read error. The chain couples TRBV7-7 to TRBJ2-1; 9 bases line up with TRBD1. Germline V gene lookup returns CDR1 SSHAT and CDR2 FNYEAQ (reference sequence). The CDR3 is made up of 15 amino acids. The DNA for the CDR3 is TGTGCTAGCAGCTTAGGGACAGGGTCGCACAATGAGCAGTTCTTC. It is translated as CASSLGTGSHNEQFF. Based on the CDR3 plus reference TRBV7-7 and TRBJ2-1, the full variable domain is GAGVSQSPRYKVTKRGQDVTLRCDPISSHATLYWYQQALGQGPEFLTYFNYEAQPDKSGLPSDRFSAERPEGSISTLTIQRTEQRDSAMYRCASSLGTGSHNEQFFGPGTRLTVL.

V usage is TRBV7-8 and J usage is TRBJ2-2, with D possibly being TRBD1 (5 bases). With 7 bases removed from V and 0 bases from J, the gap between germline ends came to 9 bases. CDR3 length: 14 amino acids. In germline, CDR1 is SGHVS, CDR2 FQNEAQ. CDR3 bases: TGTGCCAGCACGGACACCTCGAACACCGGGGAGCTGTTTTTT. It is translated as CASTDTSNTGELFF. Supplemented by reference TRBV7-8 and TRBJ2-2, the full variable domain reads GAGVSQSPRYKVAKRGQDVALRCDPISGHVSLFWYQQALGQGPEFLTYFQNEAQLDKSGLPSDRFFAERPEGSVSTLKIQRTQQEDSAVYLCASTDTSNTGELFFGEGSRLTVL.

For the CDR3, the DNA is TGTGCCAGCAGTTACACCCAGCGGACAGGGCAAGAGACCCAGTACTTC. Translation gives CASSYTQRTGQETQYF. The V and J genes are TRBV6-5 and TRBJ2-5; TRBD1 matches at 8 bases. Trimming removed 2 bases from V and 2 bases from J; junction bases left unmatched: 7. Germline CDR1 is MNHEY and CDR2 is SVGAGI. The CDR3 covers 16 residues.

The chain carries TRBV10-2 and TRBJ1-2; perhaps TRBD1 as D (5 bases). The germline V gene encodes CDR1 WSHSY and CDR2 SAAADI. This CDR3 spans 13 amino acids. Trimming took 6 bases from V and 6 from J, leaving 14 bases between them. CDR3 sequence (DNA): TGCGCCAGCAGATTGGGACTTTTAGATGGCTACACCTTC. This encodes CASRLGLLDGYTF.

This chain connects TRBV3-1 (or the pseudogene TRBV3-2) to TRBJ2-1; the match to TRBD2 covers 9 bases. The germline gives CDR1 LGHDT, CDR2 YNNKEL (reference sequence). V lost 5 bases and J lost 9; bases outside the gene matches: 14. The CDR3 sequence is 16 residues long. The CDR3 loop is CASSSPRRLAGFEQFF. In nucleotides, the CDR3 is TGTGCCAGCAGCTCCCCCCGACGGCTAGCGGGATTTGAGCAGTTCTTC.

V and J are TRBV7-6 and TRBJ1-3; TRBD1 matches at 9 bases. The CDR3 extends over 18 amino acids. Per germline, CDR1 SGHVS and CDR2 FNYEAQ. J lost 0 bases, V lost 5 bases, and 11 bases had no gene match. CDR3 region: CASSLLGTGFHSGNTIYF. Here the CDR3 DNA reads TGTGCCAGCAGCCTACTCGGGACAGGGTTTCACTCTGGAAACACCATATATTTT.

J is TRBJ2-5 and V is TRBV6-5; TRBD2 aligns across 8 bases. Trimming at V came to 4 bases and at J to 4 bases, leaving 5 bases not matched to a gene. This CDR3 has 14 residues. Germline V CDR1 and CDR2: MNHEY, SVGAGI. Here the CDR3 DNA reads TGTGCCAGCAGTTCAGGGACTAGTGGAGAGACCCAGTACTTC. Residues: CASSSGTSGETQYF.

V usage is TRBV24-1 and J usage is TRBJ2-3, with TRBD2 matching over 10 bases. The V and J ends lost 3 bases and 1 base, in that order; junction bases with no gene match: 6. CDR1 KGHDR and CDR2 SFDVKD come from the germline V gene. The length of the CDR3 is 17 residues. The CDR3 loop is CATSDGLGLAGTDTQYF. CDR3 coding DNA: TGTGCCACCAGTGATGGGCTCGGACTAGCGGGCACAGATACGCAGTATTTT.

The genes are TRBV7-2 and TRBJ1-1, with D tentatively TRBD1 (5 bases). Trimming cost V 5 bases and J 5 bases, with 15 bases left between them. The CDR3 length is 14 residues. The germline CDR1 and CDR2 sequences are SGHTA and FQGNSA. The CDR3 DNA sequence: TGTGCCAGCAGCAAAGATAGCAGGGTAACTGAAGCTTTCTTT. It is translated as CASSKDSRVTEAFF. The whole variable domain, remainder taken from reference TRBV7-2 and TRBJ1-1, is GAGVSQSPSNKVTEKGKDVELRCDPISGHTALYWYRQSLGQGLEFLIYFQGNSAPDKSGLPSDRFSAERTGGSVSTLTIQRTQQEDSAVYLCASSKDSRVTEAFFGQGTRLTVV.